This section outlines one T cell receptor (beta chain) sequence together with its context. Its specificity is unknown. The DNA ends 3 residues before the CDR3 does, and the rest of the CDR3 is filled in from the germline J gene. The data stem from a study of T cell clonality in common variable immunodeficiency. Profiled with immunoSEQ multiplex PCR; TCRdb holds only in-frame clones, not every one. The sample includes tens of thousands of clones, none of them occurring once. Germline loops: CDR1 LNHDA, CDR2 SQIVND (reference sequence). This CDR3 is 15 amino acids long. Overall study findings and caveats: Shared TCRbeta clones were fewer between CVID subjects than controls.

The receptor was derived from a person between 18 and 75 years old in good health. The rearrangement joins TRBV19 to TRBJ1-1; D gene unclear. The sample consisted of peripheral blood mononuclear cells. The sequenced part of the CDR3 DNA is TGTGCCAGTAGTATAGACCGACTAGCCAAAAACATT. This gives the protein CASSIDRLAKNI. The CDR3 in its entirety is CASSIDRLAKNIAFF.